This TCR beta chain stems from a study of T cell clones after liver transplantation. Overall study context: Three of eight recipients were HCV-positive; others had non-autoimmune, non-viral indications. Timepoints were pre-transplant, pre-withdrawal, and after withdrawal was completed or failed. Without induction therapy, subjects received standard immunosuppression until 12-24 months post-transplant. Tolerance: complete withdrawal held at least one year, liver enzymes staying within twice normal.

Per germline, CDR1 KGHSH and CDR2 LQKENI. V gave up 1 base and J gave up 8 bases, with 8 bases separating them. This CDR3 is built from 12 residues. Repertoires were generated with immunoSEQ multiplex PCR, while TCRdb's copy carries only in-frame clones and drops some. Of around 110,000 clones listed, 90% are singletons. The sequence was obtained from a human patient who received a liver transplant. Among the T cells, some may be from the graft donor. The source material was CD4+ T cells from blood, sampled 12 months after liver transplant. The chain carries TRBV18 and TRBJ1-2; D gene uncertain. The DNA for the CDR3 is TGTGCCAGCTCACCACAGCCGTACGGCTACACCTTC. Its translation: CASSPQPYGYTF. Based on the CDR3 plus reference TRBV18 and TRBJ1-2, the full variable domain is NAGVMQNPRHLVRRRGQEARLRCSPMKGHSHVYWYRQLPEEGLKFMVYLQKENIIDESGMPKERFSAEFPKEGPSILRIQQVVRGDSAAYFCASSPQPYGYTFGSGTRLTVV.